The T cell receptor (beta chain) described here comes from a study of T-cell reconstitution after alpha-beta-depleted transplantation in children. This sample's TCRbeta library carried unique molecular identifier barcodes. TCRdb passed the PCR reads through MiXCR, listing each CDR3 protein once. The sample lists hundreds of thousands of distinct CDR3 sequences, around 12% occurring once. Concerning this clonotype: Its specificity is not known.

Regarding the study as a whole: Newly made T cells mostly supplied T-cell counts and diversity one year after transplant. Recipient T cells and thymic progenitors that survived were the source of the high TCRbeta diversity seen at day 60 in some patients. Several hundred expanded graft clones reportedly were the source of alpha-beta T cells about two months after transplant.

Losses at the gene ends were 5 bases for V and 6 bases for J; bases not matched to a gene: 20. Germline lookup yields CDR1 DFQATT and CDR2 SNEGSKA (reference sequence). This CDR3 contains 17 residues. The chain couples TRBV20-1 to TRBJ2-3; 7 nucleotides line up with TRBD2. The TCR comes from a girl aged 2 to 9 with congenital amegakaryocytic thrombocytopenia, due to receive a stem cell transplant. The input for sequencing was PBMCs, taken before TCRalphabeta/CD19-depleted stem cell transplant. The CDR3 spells CSARGETTSAFVDTQYF. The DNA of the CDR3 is TGCAGTGCTCGGGGGGAAACCACTAGCGCCTTCGTGGATACGCAGTATTTT.